These 17 T cell receptor beta chains originate from one sample sequenced in a study of cytomegalovirus exposure and HLA in healthy donors. Assay used: immunoSEQ multiplex PCR; TCRdb lists only in-frame clones, some missing. The table records over 150,000 clones, around 85% of them present only once. The sample was PBMCs. The receptors originated from a man aged 18 to 29 in good health and CMV-seropositive.

This clone was recorded only once. The chain uses TRBV27 and TRBJ2-5; possibly TRBD1 for D (5 bases). There are 14 residues in the CDR3. V lost 8 bases to trimming and J lost 1 base, with 14 bases between them. Looked up from germline, CDR1 is MNHEY and CDR2 is SMNVEV (reference sequence). In DNA, the CDR3 is TGTGCCAGCCGCATTTCAGGGTTCCAAGAGACCCAGTACTTC. It translates to CASRISGFQETQYF.

The chain employs TRBV27 and TRBJ2-5, with 12 bases fitting TRBD2. Germline V gene data show CDR1 as MNHEY and CDR2 as SMNVEV (reference sequence). V lost 6 bases and J lost 6; bases outside the gene matches: 8. This CDR3 has 15 residues. The CDR3 coding sequence is TGTGCCAGCAGCCCGGGACTAGCGGGTCGGCAGACCCAGTACTTC. Its translation: CASSPGLAGRQTQYF.

This chain links TRBV6-1 with TRBJ1-4; 9 bases align to TRBD1. Trimming removed 2 bases from V and 2 bases from J; junction bases left unmatched: 3. The CDR3 runs to 16 residues. The germline V gene encodes CDR1 MNHNS and CDR2 SASEGT. CDR3 amino acids: CASSEMGTGTNEKLFF. CDR3 bases: TGTGCCAGCAGTGAAATGGGGACAGGGACTAATGAAAAACTGTTTTTT.

This clone showed up just a few times. The rearrangement uses TRBV6-1 and TRBJ1-2; a possible D gene is TRBD1 (5 bases). Looked up from germline, CDR1 is MNHNS and CDR2 is SASEGT. The CDR3 has 13 residues. Trimming shortened V by 0 bases and J by 4 bases, and 6 bases separated the two germline ends. The CDR3 sequence: CASSEAGRYGYTF. The CDR3 DNA sequence: TGTGCCAGCAGTGAAGCGGGGCGCTATGGCTACACCTTC.

The chain couples TRBV19 to TRBJ2-5; TRBD1 might be the D (6 bases). The V end was cut by 3 bases, the J end by 6 bases, with 17 bases between. CDR3 size: 15 residues. Per germline, CDR1 LNHDA and CDR2 SQIVND (reference sequence). CDR3 in amino acids: CASSMGEQGGKTQYF. The DNA for the CDR3 is TGTGCCAGTAGTATGGGAGAACAGGGCGGAAAGACCCAGTACTTC.

This sequence joins TRBV13 and TRBJ2-5, with 9 positions matching TRBD2. This CDR3 has 12 amino acids. Germline loops: CDR1 PRHDT, CDR2 FYEKMQ (reference sequence). Trimming removed 5 bases from V and 14 bases from J; junction bases left unmatched: 9. CDR3 sequence reads: CASSLPRTSVYF. In nucleotides, the CDR3 is TGTGCCAGCAGCCTACCCAGGACTAGCGTCTACTTC.

This clone was recorded only once. CDR3 in amino acids: CASSLVREKTDTQYF. CDR3 DNA sequence: TGTGCCAGCAGTTTAGTCCGGGAGAAGACAGATACGCAGTATTTT. This chain links TRBV27 with TRBJ2-3; maybe TRBD2 (6 bases). The CDR3 length is 15 residues. The germline V and J ends were trimmed by 2 bases and 3 bases, with 12 bases remaining between them. Germline V gene data show CDR1 as MNHEY and CDR2 as SMNVEV (reference sequence).

The V and J genes are TRBV5-4 and TRBJ1-2; unclear D gene. The germline gives CDR1 SGHNT, CDR2 YYREEE (reference sequence). This CDR3 has 16 residues. Trimming removed 3 bases from V and 2 bases from J, with 17 bases in between. The CDR3 bases are TGTGCCAGCAGCTATGATTACCTAGAGAGAAACTATGGCTACACCTTC. It encodes CASSYDYLERNYGYTF.

This chain links TRBV7-2 with TRBJ1-2; 8 bases are shared with TRBD1. Germline CDR1 SGHTA, CDR2 FQGNSA. This CDR3 spans 13 amino acids. The V gene end was trimmed by 5 bases and the J gene end by 8 bases; junction bases not matched to a gene: 7. CDR3 residues: CASSVQGDFGYTF. CDR3 in DNA: TGTGCCAGCAGCGTACAGGGGGATTTCGGCTACACCTTC.

The gene calls are TRBV19 and TRBJ2-2, with D unclear. The CDR3 consists of 14 residues. Germline CDR1 reads LNHDA; CDR2 reads SQIVND (reference sequence). Deletions cut 2 bases from V and 6 bases from J, with 10 bases between. CDR3 protein: CASSIRGLPGELFF. CDR3 in DNA: TGTGCCAGTAGTATAAGAGGATTACCCGGGGAGCTGTTTTTT.

CDR3 loop: CASRHTGNTNYGYTF. Written as DNA, the CDR3 is TGTGCCAGCAGACATACGGGGAATACTAACTATGGCTACACCTTC. V and J are TRBV7-9 and TRBJ1-2; D gene uncertain. The CDR3 runs to 15 residues. Germline V gene lookup returns CDR1 SEHNR and CDR2 FQNEAQ (reference sequence). The V and J ends lost 6 bases and 0 bases respectively, with 14 bases between them.

This clone was counted a few times. The chain couples TRBV5-1 to TRBJ2-2; 8 nucleotides line up with TRBD1. V was pared by 4 bases and J by 6 bases, with 8 bases of the junction left unmatched. Germline CDR1 SGHRS, CDR2 YFSETQ. This CDR3 region has 15 residues. The CDR3 DNA reads as TGCGCCAGCAGCATGGACAGGGCTACAGCCGGGGAGCTGTTTTTT. Encoded protein: CASSMDRATAGELFF.

The chain joins TRBV6-6 to TRBJ2-7, with 8 bases aligning to TRBD2. Germline V gene lookup returns CDR1 MNHNY and CDR2 SVGAGI (reference sequence). J lost 7 bases, V lost 4 bases, and 6 bases had no gene match. The CDR3 consists of 13 residues. CDR3 in amino acids: CASSSPGGREQYF. The CDR3 region has the DNA TGTGCCAGCAGTTCCCCGGGAGGGCGGGAGCAGTACTTC.

The gene calls are TRBV30 and TRBJ2-2; D remains unclear. Germline assignment: CDR1 GTSNPN and CDR2 SVGIG (reference sequence). Deletions cut 4 bases from V and 2 bases from J, with 8 bases between. This CDR3 contains 13 residues. DNA for the CDR3: TGTGCCTGGATGCAGACTAACACCGGGGAGCTGTTTTTT. Encoded protein: CAWMQTNTGELFF.

The chain has TRBV6-1 and TRBJ2-4; TRBD1 aligns across 7 bases. V trimming: 6 bases; J trimming: 0 bases; junction bases outside the gene matches: 2. This CDR3 has 14 amino acids. Germline V lookup: CDR1 MNHNS, CDR2 SASEGT. The CDR3 region has the DNA TGTGCCAGCAGAGACAGGGAAGCCAAAAACATTCAGTACTTC. Encoded protein: CASRDREAKNIQYF.

The J gene is TRBJ1-1, the V gene TRBV18; 9 bases match TRBD1. V lost 3 bases, J lost 6 bases, and 5 bases stayed unmatched. CDR3 size: 14 residues. Germline CDR1 reads KGHSH; CDR2 reads LQKENI. The CDR3 is CASSPGTGKPEAFF. The DNA for the CDR3 is TGTGCCAGCTCACCGGGGACAGGGAAACCTGAAGCTTTCTTT.

V usage is TRBV6-1 and J usage is TRBJ2-6; no clear D gene. The ends were cut back, 3 bases at V and 5 bases at J, with 8 bases in the middle. Germline-derived CDR1 and CDR2 are MNHNS and SASEGT. The CDR3 has 14 amino acids. The CDR3 DNA sequence: TGTGCCAGCAGTGACCCCGTAAGGGCCAACGTCCTGACTTTC. This gives the protein CASSDPVRANVLTF.